The rows below give T cell receptor beta chains drawn from one sample of a study of shared clonotypes between healthy human individuals. Measured with immunoSEQ multiplex PCR; TCRdb has only the in-frame clones, and not every one. The sample lists millions of clones; around 95% were seen once. Specimen: naive CD4+ T cells sorted from blood. Receptors originate from a man between 18 and 29 years old in good health. The CDR3 runs from the conserved cysteine through the conserved F or W. The D gene is left open where the match is weak. The size entry is marked missing in some rows and otherwise reads once, few, many or a size class.

NA	TRBV6-6	NA	TRBJ2-1	TGTGCCAGCAGTTACCCCCCTTTGGGTGAGCAGTTCTTC	CASSYPPLGEQFF
NA	TRBV5-1	NA	TRBJ1-1	TGCGCCAGCAGAGCCCCGGGGACACCGAACACTGAAGCTTTCTTT	CASRAPGTPNTEAFF
NA	TRBV6-6	NA	TRBJ2-7	TGTGCCAGCAGTCCCCCGGGGGGCGGGTACGAGCAGTACTTC	CASSPPGGGYEQYF
NA	TRBV27	once	TRBJ2-1	TGTGCCAGCAGTCCTATCACAGGGCTCAATGAGCAGTTCTTC	CASSPITGLNEQFF
TRBD1	TRBV5-1	NA	TRBJ2-7	TGCGCCAGCAGCGTAGGGACAGCGAGCTCCTACGAGCAGTACTTC	CASSVGTASSYEQYF
NA	TRBV7-9	NA	TRBJ1-5	TGTGCCAGCAGCTCCTCCGTGGACCTGGTGGGTCAGCCCCAGCATTTT	CASSSSVDLVGQPQHF
TRBD2	TRBV5-4	NA	TRBJ2-3	TGTGCCAGCAGCTCACACTGGGGACTAGCGGGAGCAGCCGATACGCAGTATTTT	CASSSHWGLAGAADTQYF
NA	TRBV30	NA	TRBJ1-4	TGTGCCTGGAGTGCGGGATTCGCAACTAATGAAAAACTGTTTTTT	CAWSAGFATNEKLFF
TRBD1	TRBV5-1	NA	TRBJ2-5	TGCGCCAGCAGCTTGGGCCAGGGGGATCGTGAGACCCAGTACTTC	CASSLGQGDRETQYF
TRBD1	TRBV15	NA	TRBJ1-2	TGTGCCACCAGCAGACGCCAGGGGGATGGCTACACCTTC	CATSRRQGDGYTF
NA	TRBV11-2	NA	TRBJ1-1	TGTGCCAGCAGCTTAGAGGCAGGGCGCACTGAAGCTTTCTTT	CASSLEAGRTEAFF
NA	TRBV6-1	once	TRBJ1-3	TGTGCCAGCAGATCCGGGGCTGGAAACACCATATATTTT	CASRSGAGNTIYF
NA	TRBV5-1	NA	TRBJ2-5	TGCGCCAGCAGCTTGGGCGGCGGAACCCTACAAGAGACCCAGTACTTC	CASSLGGGTLQETQYF
TRBD1	TRBV18	once	TRBJ2-7	TGTGCCAGCTCACCGCCTAAAACAGGGGGCAAGTCCTACGAGCAGTACTTC	CASSPPKTGGKSYEQYF
TRBD1	TRBV28	NA	TRBJ1-1	TGTGCCAGCAGTTTCCCGGACAGGGGGACCGCTTTCTTT	CASSFPDRGTAFF
NA	TRBV5-5	NA	TRBJ2-7	TGTGCCAGCAGCACCGGGACATACGAGCAGTACTTC	CASSTGTYEQYF
TRBD1	TRBV2	NA	TRBJ2-7	TGTGCCAGCAGTCCGGGACAGGGGTCCCACGAGCAGTACTTC	CASSPGQGSHEQYF
TRBD2	TRBV6-6	NA	TRBJ2-7	TGTGCCAGCAGTCAAGCGGGGGGGCTGCCTTACGAGCAGTACTTC	CASSQAGGLPYEQYF
NA	TRBV20-1	NA	TRBJ2-7	TGCAGTGGGAACAGGCTCTACGAGCAGTACTTC	CSGNRLYEQYF
TRBD2	TRBV11-2	NA	TRBJ2-7	TGTGCCAGCAGCTTAGCTGGTCGGGGGGGCTTAGACGAGCAGTACTTC	CASSLAGRGGLDEQYF